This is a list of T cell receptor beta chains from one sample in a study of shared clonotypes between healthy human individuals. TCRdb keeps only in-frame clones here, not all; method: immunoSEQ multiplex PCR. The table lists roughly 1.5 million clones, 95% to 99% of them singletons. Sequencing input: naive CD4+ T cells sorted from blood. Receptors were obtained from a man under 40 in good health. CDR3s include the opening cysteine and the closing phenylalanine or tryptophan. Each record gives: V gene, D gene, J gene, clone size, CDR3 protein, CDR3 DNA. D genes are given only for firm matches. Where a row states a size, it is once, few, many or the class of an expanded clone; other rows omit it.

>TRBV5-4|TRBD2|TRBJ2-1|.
CASSREGTSGNEQFF
TGTGCCAGCAGCCGGGAGGGGACTAGTGGGAATGAGCAGTTCTTC
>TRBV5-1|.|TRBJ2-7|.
CASSYASGIPSYEQYF
TGCGCCAGCAGCTACGCATCGGGAATTCCCTCCTACGAGCAGTACTTC
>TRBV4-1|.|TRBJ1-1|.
CASSHAAGAPVGTEAFF
TGCGCCAGCAGCCATGCAGCGGGGGCGCCAGTGGGGACTGAAGCTTTCTTT
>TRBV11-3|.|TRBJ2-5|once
CASSLEGYGTQYF
TGTGCCAGCAGCTTAGAGGGATACGGGACCCAGTACTTC
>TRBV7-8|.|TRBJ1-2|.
CASSLVGKGPHYGYTF
TGTGCCAGCAGCCTAGTCGGCAAGGGTCCCCACTATGGCTACACCTTC
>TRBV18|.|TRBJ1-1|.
CASSQTVNTEAFF
TGTGCCAGCTCACAGACAGTTAACACTGAAGCTTTCTTT
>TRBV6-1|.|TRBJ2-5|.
CASSLRETQYF
TGTGCCAGCTCTCTGCGGGAGACCCAGTACTTC
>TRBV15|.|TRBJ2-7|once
CATSRDFPDEQYF
TGTGCCACCAGCAGAGATTTTCCCGACGAGCAGTACTTC
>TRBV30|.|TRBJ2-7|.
CAWSSVRAGSVGYEQYF
TGTGCCTGGAGTTCGGTACGCGCGGGATCAGTAGGCTACGAGCAGTACTTC
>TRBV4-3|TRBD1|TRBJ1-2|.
CASSQVWTGGYGYTF
TGCGCCAGCAGCCAAGTCTGGACAGGGGGTTACGGCTACACCTTC
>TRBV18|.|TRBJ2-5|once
CASSPPPGSETPQYF
TGTGCCAGCTCACCACCTCCGGGCTCCGAGACGCCCCAGTACTTC